The entry that follows covers one TCR beta chain sequence. This entry is derived from a study of early T cells in non-severe SARS-CoV-2 infection. Looking at the study overall: Sequencing used unsorted whole-blood bulk RNA, so chains lack pairing.

MiXCR was run by TCRdb on the 5' RACE reads, yielding one entry per CDR3 protein. This table has approximately 69,000 distinct CDR3 sequences, around 10% appearing once. This receptor was identified in an adult who was a healthcare worker with PCR-confirmed SARS-CoV-2 infection or an uninfected control (not recorded which). The sequenced sample was whole blood, obtained at baseline.

CDR3 in DNA: TGCGCCAGCAGCTTCCAAGCGGGAGACTACAATGAGCAGTTCTTC. Translated: CASSFQAGDYNEQFF. This sequence joins TRBV5-1 and TRBJ2-1; 8 bases map to TRBD2. The CDR3 totals 15 residues. Germline V lookup: CDR1 SGHRS, CDR2 YFSETQ. The J segment lost 3 bases and the V segment lost 2 bases, leaving 4 bases of the junction unmatched.